The 16 T cell receptor beta chains below come from one sample, sequenced in a study of cytomegalovirus exposure and HLA in healthy donors. Vbeta (60) and Jbeta (13) primers were used in the PCR. Only in-frame clones appear in the TCRdb table, and some are missing; sequencing was by immunoSEQ multiplex PCR. The repertoire has about 110,000 clones, 80% of them found once; the top ten carry about 2.9%. The sequencing input was PBMCs. The receptor source for this set is a woman aged 55-70 years in good health and CMV-seropositive.

The rearrangement links TRBV6-5 to TRBJ1-6; D unclear. CDR3 length equals 13 residues. V was trimmed by 7 bases and J by 12 bases, leaving 16 bases between them. Germline assignment: CDR1 MNHEY and CDR2 SVGAGI. The CDR3, as DNA: TGTGCCAGCACCGAGGCTGGGTCCAGACCCCTCCACTTT. Its translation: CASTEAGSRPLHF.

The V call is TRBV6-5, the J call TRBJ2-7; D may be TRBD2 (6 bases). The CDR3 runs 15 residues. Germline V gives CDR1 MNHEY, CDR2 SVGAGI. V was cut by 2 bases and J by 5 bases, with 16 bases left in between. The CDR3 sequence is CASSYAASSVHEQYF. CDR3 in DNA: TGTGCCAGCAGTTACGCCGCATCTAGCGTCCACGAGCAGTACTTC.

This sequence joins TRBV10-3 and TRBJ2-3; TRBD1 aligns across 7 bases. V lost 8 bases to trimming and J lost 5 bases; unmatched junction nucleotides: 7. Germline CDR1 ENHRY, CDR2 SYGVKD. The CDR3 covers 13 residues. CDR3 nucleotides: TGTGCCATCCAGAGACAGGGTAGAGATACGCAGTATTTT. This codes for CAIQRQGRDTQYF.

The chain uses TRBV5-1 and TRBJ1-4; D is unclear. V gave up 1 base and J gave up 5 bases, with 12 bases separating them. Germline V CDR1 and CDR2: SGHRS, YFSETQ. The CDR3 extends over 15 amino acids. CDR3 in amino acids: CASSLLGQANEKLFF. CDR3 nucleotides: TGCGCCAGCAGCTTGTTGGGTCAGGCGAATGAAAAACTGTTTTTT.

V gene TRBV15 combines with J gene TRBJ1-2; the D gene is possibly TRBD1 (6 bases). The ends were cut back, 0 bases at V and 4 bases at J, with 12 bases in the middle. The CDR3 consists of 15 residues. The V gene's germline CDR1 is LNHNV and CDR2 YYDKDF (reference sequence). Here the CDR3 reads CATSRDRGMGYGYTF. The CDR3, as DNA: TGTGCCACCAGCAGAGACAGGGGTATGGGCTATGGCTACACCTTC. Drawing the rest from reference TRBV15 and TRBJ1-2, the complete variable domain is DAMVIQNPRYQVTQFGKPVTLSCSQTLNHNVMYWYQQKSSQAPKLLFHYYDKDFNNEADTPDNFQSRRPNTSFCFLDIRSPGLGDTAMYLCATSRDRGMGYGYTFGSGTRLTVV.

The V and J genes are TRBV6-5 and TRBJ1-2, with 7 bases fitting TRBD1. The J segment lost 8 bases and the V segment lost 5 bases, leaving 11 bases of the junction unmatched. The CDR3 is made up of 14 amino acids. Germline-derived CDR1 and CDR2 are MNHEY and SVGAGI. CDR3 in DNA: TGTGCCAGCAGTCTTTATAGGACAGGACAGGGCTACACCTTC. It translates to CASSLYRTGQGYTF.

This chain links TRBV4-1 with TRBJ2-7, with TRBD2 identical over 7 bases. V dropped 3 bases and J dropped 2; count of bases not matched to a gene: 10. This CDR3 region has 16 residues. CDR1 is MGHRA, CDR2 YSYEKL, per germline. CDR3 protein: CASSQGPSGYAYEQYF. The CDR3, as DNA: TGCGCCAGCAGCCAGGGTCCTAGCGGTTATGCCTACGAGCAGTACTTC.

V is TRBV5-1 and J is TRBJ2-7; 14 bases line up with TRBD2. The CDR3 totals 18 residues. V trimming: 0 bases; J trimming: 0 bases; junction bases outside the gene matches: 5. Germline V gene lookup returns CDR1 SGHRS and CDR2 YFSETQ. CDR3 sequence reads: CASSLGGTSGSGSYEQYF. The CDR3, as DNA: TGCGCCAGCAGCTTGGGAGGGACTAGCGGGAGTGGCTCCTACGAGCAGTACTTC. The full variable domain, with the rest looked up from reference TRBV5-1 and TRBJ2-7, is KAGVTQTPRYLIKTRGQQVTLSCSPISGHRSVSWYQQTPGQGLQFLFEYFSETQRNKGNFPGRFSGRQFSNSRSEMNVSTLELGDSALYLCASSLGGTSGSGSYEQYFGPGTRLTVT.

This clone was seen only once. The rearrangement links TRBV28 to TRBJ1-5; D may be TRBD1 (5 bases). The CDR3 loop spans 16 amino acids. V lost 6 bases and J 1 base, leaving 16 bases between the germline ends. Germline values: CDR1 MDHEN, CDR2 SYDVKM. The CDR3 sequence: CASSPRRGSSNQPQHF. In DNA, the CDR3 is TGTGCCAGCAGCCCTAGGCGGGGCTCGAGCAATCAGCCCCAGCATTTT.

The CDR3 bases are TGTGCCAGCAGTTGGTTGGGGCGGACCCTCTACAATGAGCAGTTCTTC. Protein product: CASSWLGRTLYNEQFF. The chain is built from TRBV27 and TRBJ2-1; possibly TRBD1 for D (5 bases). Deletions cut 4 bases from V and 3 bases from J, with 16 bases between. Germline CDR1 reads MNHEY; CDR2 reads SMNVEV (reference sequence). The CDR3 is 16 residues long.

This chain uses TRBV7-6 with TRBJ1-3; tentatively, D is TRBD1 (6 bases). V gave up 5 bases and J gave up 2 bases, with 13 bases separating them. This CDR3 has 15 amino acids. The V gene's germline CDR1 is SGHVS and CDR2 FNYEAQ. CDR3 coding DNA: TGTGCCAGCAGCCGAGACAGGTTAACTGGAAACACCATATATTTT. It is translated as CASSRDRLTGNTIYF.

CDR3 in amino acids: CASSLGVLSNQPQHF. The CDR3 DNA sequence: TGCGCCAGCAGCTTGGGCGTGTTGAGCAATCAGCCCCAGCATTTT. The chain recombines TRBV5-1 with TRBJ1-5; D remains unclear. From germline, CDR1 is SGHRS and CDR2 YFSETQ. Trimming took off 0 bases at V and 1 base at J, with 8 bases between the two ends. The CDR3 covers 15 residues.

The J gene is TRBJ1-4, the V gene TRBV27; the D is unclear. Trimming left V 1 base short and J 4 bases short, with 10 bases between. CDR3 length: 15 amino acids. Germline V gene lookup returns CDR1 MNHEY and CDR2 SMNVEV (reference sequence). CDR3 loop: CASSLFLGGNEKLFF. CDR3 in DNA: TGTGCCAGCAGTTTATTTTTGGGAGGTAATGAAAAACTGTTTTTT.

This rearrangement joins TRBV19 to TRBJ1-2, with a tentative D call TRBD1 (6 bases). The germline V and J ends were trimmed by 6 bases and 1 base, with 12 bases remaining between them. Germline values: CDR1 LNHDA, CDR2 SQIVND (reference sequence). The CDR3 length is 14 residues. The CDR3 loop reads CASRELQGNYGYTF. The DNA of the CDR3 is TGTGCCAGTAGAGAACTACAGGGTAACTATGGCTACACCTTC.

The chain uses TRBV7-2 and TRBJ1-1; D is possibly TRBD1 (5 bases). V shed 4 bases and J shed 4 bases, with 25 bases lying between them. Germline CDR1 SGHTA, CDR2 FQGNSA. The CDR3 has 18 amino acids. The CDR3 nucleotides read TGTGCCAGCAGCTCCCCTGGGGGGATAGCACCAGTTGGCACTGAAGCTTTCTTT. Its protein product is CASSSPGGIAPVGTEAFF.

This clone was seen a handful of times. The chain uses TRBV2 and TRBJ2-7, with TRBD1 matching over 8 bases. CDR3 length equals 15 residues. V was clipped by 3 bases and J by 0 bases; unmatched bases: 4. Germline V lookup: CDR1 SNHLY, CDR2 FYNNEI. The DNA for the CDR3 is TGTGCCAGCAGTGATTACAGGGGGTTCTCCTACGAGCAGTACTTC. It encodes CASSDYRGFSYEQYF.